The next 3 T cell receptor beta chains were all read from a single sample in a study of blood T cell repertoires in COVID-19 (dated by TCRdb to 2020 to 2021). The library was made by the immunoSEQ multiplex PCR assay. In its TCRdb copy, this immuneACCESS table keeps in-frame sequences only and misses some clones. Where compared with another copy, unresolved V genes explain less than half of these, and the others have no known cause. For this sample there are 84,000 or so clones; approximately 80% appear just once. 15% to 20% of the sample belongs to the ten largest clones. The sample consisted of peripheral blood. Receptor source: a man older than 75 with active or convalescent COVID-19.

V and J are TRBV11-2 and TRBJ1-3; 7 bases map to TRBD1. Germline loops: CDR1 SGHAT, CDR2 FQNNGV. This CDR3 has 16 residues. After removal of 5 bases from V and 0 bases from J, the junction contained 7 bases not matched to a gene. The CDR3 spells CASSPRQGFSGNTIYF. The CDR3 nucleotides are TGTGCCAGCAGCCCGCGACAGGGTTTCTCTGGAAACACCATATATTTT.

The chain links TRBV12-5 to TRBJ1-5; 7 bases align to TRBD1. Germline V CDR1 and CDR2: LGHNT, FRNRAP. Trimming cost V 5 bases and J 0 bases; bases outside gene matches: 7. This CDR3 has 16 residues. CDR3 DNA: TGTGCTAGTGGTCAGGGACAGAGCTATAGCAATCAGCCCCAGCATTTT. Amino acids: CASGQGQSYSNQPQHF.

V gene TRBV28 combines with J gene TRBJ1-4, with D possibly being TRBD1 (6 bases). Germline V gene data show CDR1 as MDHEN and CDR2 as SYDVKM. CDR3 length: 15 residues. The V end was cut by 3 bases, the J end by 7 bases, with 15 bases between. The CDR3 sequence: CASSLGGAQGEKLFF. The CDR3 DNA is TGTGCCAGCAGTTTGGGGGGGGCGCAGGGTGAAAAACTGTTTTTT.